Below are 25 T cell receptor beta chains sequenced from a single sample in a study of PD-1 blockade in classical Hodgkin lymphoma. Profiled with immunoSEQ multiplex PCR; TCRdb holds only in-frame clones, not every one. The sample gives roughly 92,000 clones, roughly 92% of which show up once; about 2.8% is in the top ten. Every single patient, without exception, relapsed after autologous stem cell transplantation, and brentuximab vedotin exposure varied. The sequencing used peripheral blood mononuclear cells (PBMCs), collected at baseline. The source of these receptors is a human donor with classical Hodgkin lymphoma.

The rearrangement links TRBV11-2 to TRBJ2-7; 10 nucleotides align to TRBD2. The V gene end was trimmed by 4 bases and the J gene end by 2 bases; junction bases not matched to a gene: 5. Germline assignment: CDR1 SGHAT and CDR2 FQNNGV. This CDR3 is built from 15 residues. Here the CDR3 reads CASSYLAGGTYEQYF. CDR3 sequence (DNA): TGTGCCAGCAGCTATTTAGCGGGAGGCACCTACGAGCAGTACTTC.

The rearrangement links TRBV4-1 to TRBJ2-7; 12 bases agree with TRBD2. V dropped 1 base and J dropped 6; count of bases not matched to a gene: 10. CDR3 length: 17 residues. CDR1 and CDR2 from the germline V gene are MGHRA and YSYEKL. The CDR3 protein is CASSQAQTSGRGFEQYF. The CDR3 nucleotides are TGCGCCAGCAGCCAAGCCCAGACTAGCGGGAGAGGCTTCGAGCAGTACTTC.

V gene TRBV6-5 combines with J gene TRBJ1-1; D is undetermined. The CDR3 spans 15 residues. Germline-derived CDR1 and CDR2 are MNHEY and SVGAGI. V dropped 0 bases and J dropped 6 bases, with 14 bases sitting between them. The DNA of the CDR3 is TGTGCCAGCAGTTACTCGAATTTAATGGCTTCTGAAGCTTTCTTT. The encoded protein is CASSYSNLMASEAFF.

V is TRBV5-1 and J is TRBJ1-3; D unresolved. In germline, CDR1 is SGHRS, CDR2 YFSETQ. This CDR3 is built from 15 residues. V was trimmed by 0 bases and J by 0 bases, leaving 7 bases between them. In DNA form, the CDR3 reads TGCGCCAGCAGCTTGGAGACGGGCTCTGGAAACACCATATATTTT. Protein sequence: CASSLETGSGNTIYF.

V and J are TRBV11-2 and TRBJ2-5, with TRBD1 matching over 9 bases. This CDR3 spans 19 amino acids. J was trimmed by 5 bases and V by 5 bases; bases with no gene match: 21. Germline CDR1 and CDR2: SGHAT and FQNNGV. Here the CDR3 reads CASSPGVGTGRLGGETQYF. As DNA, the CDR3 is TGTGCCAGCAGCCCTGGGGTGGGGACAGGGCGGTTGGGTGGGGAGACCCAGTACTTC. Filled out from reference TRBV11-2 and TRBJ2-5, the complete variable domain reads EAGVAQSPRYKIIEKRQSVAFWCNPISGHATLYWYQQILGQGPKLLIQFQNNGVVDDSQLPKDRFSAERLKGVDSTLKIQPAKLEDSAVYLCASSPGVGTGRLGGETQYFGPGTRLLVL.

V and J are TRBV28 and TRBJ2-1; the D gene could be TRBD1 or TRBD2 (5 bases each). The CDR3 spans 15 residues. Germline values: CDR1 MDHEN, CDR2 SYDVKM. V was clipped by 3 bases and J by 1 base, with 10 bases between them. The CDR3 loop reads CASSFGTTSYNEQFF. In DNA, the CDR3 is TGTGCCAGCAGTTTCGGGACGACTTCCTACAATGAGCAGTTCTTC.

The rearrangement joins TRBV7-2 to TRBJ2-2, with 11 bases that match TRBD1. CDR1 is SGHTA, CDR2 FQGNSA, per germline. The CDR3 spans 17 residues. V was clipped by 4 bases and J by 1 base; unmatched bases: 5. Here the CDR3 DNA reads TGTGCCAGCAGCTCGGACAGGGGGCGCAGGAACACCGGGGAGCTGTTTTTT. Translation: CASSSDRGRRNTGELFF.

The chain employs TRBV7-9 and TRBJ2-7; D ambiguous. The V gene's germline CDR1 is SEHNR and CDR2 FQNEAQ (reference sequence). V was shortened by 5 bases and J by 7 bases, with 9 bases between the two germline ends. The CDR3 consists of 11 residues. CDR3 bases: TGTGCCAGCAGCGCCACCCTAGAGCAGTACTTC. This encodes CASSATLEQYF.

The chain combines TRBV10-3 with TRBJ2-7; 10 bases match TRBD1. The germline CDR1 and CDR2 sequences are ENHRY and SYGVKD. The CDR3 sequence is 15 residues long. Germline trimming cut 6 bases from V and 7 bases from J; bases unmatched to any gene: 12. CDR3: CAISTTGTGAQEQYF. CDR3 bases: TGTGCCATCAGCACAACCGGGACAGGGGCCCAGGAGCAGTACTTC.

The V call is TRBV28, the J call TRBJ2-7; D might be TRBD2 (6 bases). Germline values: CDR1 MDHEN, CDR2 SYDVKM. Trimming shortened V by 3 bases and J by 2 bases, and 11 bases separated the two germline ends. This CDR3 comprises 14 residues. The CDR3 DNA sequence: TGTGCCAGCAGTTTTGGGGGAGGTGCCTACGAGCAGTACTTC. Its protein product is CASSFGGGAYEQYF.

The chain employs TRBV5-4 and TRBJ2-5; 7 nucleotides match TRBD2. V trimming: 4 bases; J trimming: 1 base; junction bases outside the gene matches: 4. This CDR3 spans 14 amino acids. Looked up from germline, CDR1 is SGHNT and CDR2 is YYREEE (reference sequence). The CDR3 DNA reads as TGTGCCAGCAGCCTGACTAGCCGCCAAGAGACCCAGTACTTC. Its protein is CASSLTSRQETQYF.

This chain joins TRBV5-4 and TRBJ2-1; D remains unclear. Germline V gene lookup returns CDR1 SGHNT and CDR2 YYREEE (reference sequence). The CDR3 consists of 14 residues. Trimming cost V 2 bases and J 9 bases, with 15 bases left between them. For the CDR3, the DNA is TGTGCCAGCAGCTTAGCGTCCAAGCCCGGTGAGCAGTTCTTC. Protein sequence: CASSLASKPGEQFF. The variable domain in full, completed from reference TRBV5-4 and TRBJ2-1, reads ETGVTQSPTHLIKTRGQQVTLRCSSQSGHNTVSWYQQALGQGPQFIFQYYREEENGRGNFPPRFSGLQFPNYSSELNVNALELDDSALYLCASSLASKPGEQFFGPGTRLTVL.

In its sample, this clone was seen once. This sequence joins TRBV10-3 and TRBJ1-2; no clear D. Trimming removed 3 bases from V and 0 bases from J, with 11 bases in between. The CDR3 spans 15 residues. CDR1 is ENHRY and CDR2 is SYGVKD in the germline V gene. The chain's CDR3 is CAISESPAANYGYTF. CDR3 nucleotides: TGTGCCATCAGTGAATCACCAGCAGCTAACTATGGCTACACCTTC.

J is TRBJ1-4 and V is TRBV5-5; TRBD1 aligns across 9 bases. V trimming: 3 bases; J trimming: 4 bases; junction bases outside the gene matches: 10. Looked up from germline, CDR1 is SGHKS and CDR2 is YYEKEE (reference sequence). The CDR3 length is 17 residues. CDR3 protein: CASSSGQGVHYNEKLFF. Here the CDR3 DNA reads TGTGCCAGCAGCTCGGGACAGGGTGTTCATTATAATGAAAAACTGTTTTTT.

This chain links TRBV9 with TRBJ2-3; 10 bases match TRBD2. Germline lookup yields CDR1 SGDLS and CDR2 YYNGEE. The CDR3 loop spans 17 amino acids. V trimming: 5 bases; J trimming: 5 bases; junction bases outside the gene matches: 14. The CDR3 coding sequence is TGTGCCAGCAGTCTGCTTCGGACTAGCGGCGCACGAGATACGCAGTATTTT. Its protein product is CASSLLRTSGARDTQYF.

This clone was picked up a small number of times. The V and J genes are TRBV7-2 and TRBJ1-2; the D gene is possibly TRBD1 (6 bases). V lost 1 base and J lost 4, with 16 bases in between. CDR3 length: 16 amino acids. Germline CDR1 is SGHTA and CDR2 is FQGNSA. The CDR3: CASSLEGVSRRYGYTF. The CDR3 coding sequence is TGTGCCAGCAGCTTAGAGGGGGTCAGCCGGCGCTATGGCTACACCTTC.

V gene TRBV9 combines with J gene TRBJ2-1; possible D gene TRBD2, 5 bases. V gave up 4 bases and J gave up 2 bases, with 19 bases separating them. The V gene's germline CDR1 is SGDLS and CDR2 YYNGEE. CDR3 length equals 17 residues. The CDR3 nucleotides read TGTGCCAGCAGCCACCCCACTTACCAGACTACCTACAATGAGCAGTTCTTC. It yields the protein CASSHPTYQTTYNEQFF. The complete variable domain, with remaining parts taken from reference TRBV9 and TRBJ2-1, reads DSGVTQTPKHLITATGQRVTLRCSPRSGDLSVYWYQQSLDQGLQFLIQYYNGEERAKGNILERFSAQQFPDLHSELNLSSLELGDSALYFCASSHPTYQTTYNEQFFGPGTRLTVL.

This chain uses TRBV11-2 with TRBJ2-4, with 9 positions matching TRBD2. V lost 6 bases and J lost 13; bases outside the gene matches: 13. The germline V gene has CDR1 SGHAT and CDR2 FQNNGV. The CDR3 sequence is 14 residues long. DNA of the CDR3: TGTGCCAGCAGTTTCGACCTTATTAGCGGGAGCCAGTACTTC. It encodes CASSFDLISGSQYF.

The rearrangement links TRBV29-1 to TRBJ2-3, with 15 nucleotides matching TRBD2. Germline CDR1 and CDR2: SQVTM and ANQGSEA. This CDR3 is built from 14 residues. The V segment lost 7 bases and the J segment 6 bases; nucleotides outside the gene matches: 5. The CDR3 nucleotides read TGCAGCGCGGGACTAGCGGGAGGCTGGGATACGCAGTATTTT. Amino acid sequence: CSAGLAGGWDTQYF.

This chain joins TRBV9 and TRBJ2-3; 8 bases are shared with TRBD2. The V and J ends lost 4 bases and 1 base, in that order; junction bases with no gene match: 5. The CDR3 contains 15 residues. CDR1 SGDLS and CDR2 YYNGEE come from the germline V gene. CDR3: CASSRKTSGTDTQYF. DNA for the CDR3: TGTGCCAGCAGCCGAAAGACTAGCGGCACAGATACGCAGTATTTT.

The V gene is TRBV10-1, the J gene TRBJ1-1; weak D call: TRBD1 (6 bases). This CDR3 contains 17 residues. Germline V gene lookup returns CDR1 WNHNN and CDR2 SYGVQD (reference sequence). The V gene lost 0 bases and the J gene lost 3 bases, with 17 bases spanning the gap. CDR3 sequence: CASSESRTPRGDTEAFF. CDR3 nucleotide sequence: TGCGCCAGCAGTGAGTCTAGGACCCCAAGGGGGGACACTGAAGCTTTCTTT.

The chain carries TRBV12-2 and TRBJ2-3; the D call TRBD2 from the table was never checked on the DNA. TRBV12-2 represents a pseudogene. CDR3 length equals 19 residues. DNA of the CDR3: TGTGCAAGTCGCTTAGTGCTAGCGGGATTACCTCCTAGCACAGATACGCAGTATTTT. Protein product: CASRLVLAGLPPSTDTQYF.

This clone has a handful of counts. The V gene is TRBV5-6, the J gene TRBJ1-2; 7 bases line up with TRBD1. Trimming cost V 3 bases and J 7 bases; bases outside gene matches: 12. Germline CDR1 is SGHDT and CDR2 is YYEEEE. This CDR3 is 15 amino acids long. CDR3 nucleotides: TGTGCCAGCAGCTCCCAGGGGGGCGCAATTCGTGGCTACACCTTC. This translates into CASSSQGGAIRGYTF.

This chain uses TRBV30 with TRBJ1-4; TRBD1 might be the D (5 bases). CDR3 length: 13 residues. V dropped 6 bases and J dropped 4 bases, with 12 bases sitting between them. Germline CDR1 reads GTSNPN; CDR2 reads SVGIG (reference sequence). For the CDR3, the DNA is TGTGCCTGCCAGGGACGGAGTAATGAAAAACTGTTTTTT. Protein: CACQGRSNEKLFF.

Only one count was recorded for this clone. CDR3 coding DNA: TGTGCCAGCAGCTTAACCGGGAGGGTGGAGACCCAGTACTTC. Residues: CASSLTGRVETQYF. The chain is built from TRBV7-3 and TRBJ2-5; 8 nucleotides align to TRBD2. The CDR3 has 14 amino acids. Germline trimming cut 0 bases from V and 5 bases from J; bases unmatched to any gene: 2. CDR1 and CDR2 from the germline V gene are SGHTA and FQGTGA.